Listed below are T cell receptor beta chains from one sample, sequenced in a study of blood T cell repertoires in COVID-19. Sequencing used immunoSEQ multiplex PCR; TCRdb keeps in-frame clones, though not all of them. The profile covers approximately 180,000 clones, with 87% appearing a single time and roughly an eighth taken by the ten largest. Sequenced sample: peripheral blood. All receptors come from a woman between 70 and 85 years old with COVID-19, enrolled during active disease. The CDR3 runs from the conserved cysteine through the conserved F or W. A D gene is named only where the DNA matches it firmly. Size values are once, few and many counts, or a class for expanded clones, and some rows have none.

CDR3 | DNA | J | size | length | V | D
CASTDRYGYTF | TGTGCCAGCACAGATCGATATGGCTACACCTTC | TRBJ1-2 | . | 11 | TRBV3-1/TRBV3-2 | .
CASSIAGVGNTEAFF | TGTGCCAGCAGCATCGCAGGGGTCGGAAACACTGAAGCTTTCTTT | TRBJ1-1 | . | 15 | TRBV7-2 | .
CASSPVVGASYNEQFF | TGTGCCAGCAGCCCCGTCGTAGGAGCCTCCTACAATGAGCAGTTCTTC | TRBJ2-1 | . | 16 | TRBV11-2 | .
CASSQASTGGEQFF | TGTGCCAGCAGCCAAGCGTCGACGGGAGGCGAGCAGTTCTTC | TRBJ2-1 | . | 14 | TRBV3-1/TRBV3-2 | TRBD2
CASSKPTTQETQYF | TGTGCCAGCAGCAAGCCGACAACCCAAGAGACCCAGTACTTC | TRBJ2-5 | . | 14 | TRBV21-1 | .
CASSSPGGGQETQYF | TGTGCCAGCAGTTCCCCCGGGGGGGGCCAAGAGACCCAGTACTTC | TRBJ2-5 | . | 15 | TRBV27 | TRBD2
CASSPQGRNTEAFF | TGTGCCAGCTCACCACAGGGGCGGAACACTGAAGCTTTCTTT | TRBJ1-1 | . | 14 | TRBV18 | .
CASSARLAGRNNEQFF | TGTGCCAGCAGTGCCAGACTAGCGGGAAGAAACAATGAGCAGTTCTTC | TRBJ2-1 | large | 16 | TRBV6-1 | TRBD2
CASSIGREAEQFF | TGTGCCAGCAGTATTGGGAGGGAGGCGGAGCAGTTCTTC | TRBJ2-1 | . | 13 | TRBV12-3/TRBV12-4 | TRBD2
CASSRRLAGPHEQYF | TGTGCCAGCAGCCGAAGACTAGCGGGTCCCCACGAGCAGTACTTC | TRBJ2-7 | . | 15 | TRBV11-3 | TRBD2
CASSRQGDTGELFF | TGTGCCAGTAGTAGACAGGGAGACACCGGGGAGCTGTTTTTT | TRBJ2-2 | . | 14 | TRBV19 | TRBD1
CASSKVGQKNTGELFF | TGTGCCAGCAGCAAAGTAGGACAGAAAAACACCGGGGAGCTGTTTTTT | TRBJ2-2 | . | 16 | TRBV21-1 | .
CASGPSDKNIYNEQFF | TGTGCTAGTGGACCCTCGGACAAAAATATCTACAATGAGCAGTTCTTC | TRBJ2-1 | once | 16 | TRBV12-5 | .
CASRQGPQTEAFF | TGTGCCAGCAGACAGGGACCCCAAACTGAAGCTTTCTTT | TRBJ1-1 | few | 13 | TRBV27 | .
CASSLGFPGTGELFF | TGCGCCAGCAGCTTGGGATTTCCGGGTACCGGGGAGCTGTTTTTT | TRBJ2-2 | . | 15 | TRBV5-1 | .
CASSPGTAAYGYTF | TGCGCCAGCAGCCCCGGGACAGCAGCCTATGGCTACACCTTC | TRBJ1-2 | . | 14 | TRBV4-3 | TRBD1